This T cell receptor beta chain was recovered during a study of PD-L1 blockade in urothelial cancer. V was shortened by 3 bases and J by 7 bases, with 13 bases between the two germline ends. There are 13 residues in the CDR3. CDR1 and CDR2 from the germline V gene are SGHRS and YFSETQ. This table comes from immunoSEQ multiplex PCR, and its TCRdb copy is limited to in-frame clones, with some not included. Of approximately 110,000 clones listed, around 82% are singletons. This chain links TRBV5-1 with TRBJ1-1; D gene unclear. The clonotype was recovered from a man aged 45 to 65 with urothelial cancer. The material sequenced was PBMCs, taken around atezolizumab (anti-PD-L1) treatment. The CDR3 DNA reads as TGCGCCAGCAGCTACACCGCGGCGGGTGAAGCTTTCTTT. This gives the protein CASSYTAAGEAFF. Full variable domain (missing parts from reference TRBV5-1 and TRBJ1-1): KAGVTQTPRYLIKTRGQQVTLSCSPISGHRSVSWYQQTPGQGLQFLFEYFSETQRNKGNFPGRFSGRQFSNSRSEMNVSTLELGDSALYLCASSYTAAGEAFFGQGTRLTVV.